This T cell receptor (beta chain) was retrieved from a study of cytomegalovirus exposure and HLA in healthy donors. Study information: Unique TCR beta sequences numbering some 120 million came from approximately 180 million T cells in an earlier analysis.

V lost 7 bases to trimming and J lost 3 bases; unmatched junction nucleotides: 8. Per germline, CDR1 SGHRS and CDR2 YFSETQ. The CDR3 spans 15 residues. Findings and caveats of the study: Sequencing likely produced, as an artifact, a cluster of highly shared sequence variants. The only immune exposure information that was available was CMV serostatus.

In the case of this clone: Its cognate antigen is unknown.

Use of 60 Vbeta and 13 Jbeta primers characterized the PCR. Clones were sequenced by immunoSEQ multiplex PCR, and TCRdb holds only the in-frame ones, with some missing. Of some 150,000 clones detected, approximately 80% appear once; the ten largest clones hold roughly 7.7%. The sequencing sample was made of PBMCs. The chain is built from TRBV5-1 and TRBJ2-1, with 9 bases lining up with TRBD2. This clonotype originated in a woman in her 30s in good health and CMV-seropositive. DNA of the CDR3: TGCGCCAGCTCGACCGGGACTAGCTACTACAATGAGCAGTTCTTC. This translates into CASSTGTSYYNEQFF.